This T cell receptor (beta chain) came from a study of T cell repertoires in cytomegalovirus infection. In germline, CDR1 is SGHTA, CDR2 FQGTGA. This CDR3 is built from 16 residues. V trimming: 2 bases; J trimming: 7 bases; junction bases outside the gene matches: 7. Concerning this clonotype: As yet, its antigen is unknown.

Study-wide findings and caveats: Across the ex vivo response, the dominant clonotypes were HLA-C-restricted CMV-specific TCR beta clonotypes.

A single record per CDR3 protein comes from TCRdb applying MiXCR to the reads. Altogether some 800,000 distinct CDR3 sequences are present, just under 30% being singletons, with the ten largest covering 10% to 15%. Here the sequenced sample was cultured CD8+ T cells from PBMCs, taken from culture after CMV antigen stimulation. V gene TRBV7-3 combines with J gene TRBJ2-1, with 11 bases aligning to TRBD2. The TCR originated in a human donor in good health (CMV status not recorded). Some clones in this sample may be carry-over from other donors' samples. The CDR3 DNA reads TGTGCCAGCAGCTTACGGTTAGCGGGGGGGCCTAATGAGCAGTTCTTC. Translating it yields CASSLRLAGGPNEQFF.